The clone carrying this TCR beta chain was counted only a few times. These data belong to a study of CD8+ T cells in alopecia areata. After isolation, RNA underwent reverse transcription to generate cDNA as the sequencing template. This table comes from immunoSEQ multiplex PCR, and its TCRdb copy is limited to in-frame clones, with some not included. The sample lists about 98,000 clones, over 40% occurring once. Deletions cut 4 bases from V and 2 bases from J, with 10 bases between. This CDR3 has 13 residues. Germline CDR1 and CDR2: SQVTM and ANQGSEA. The TCR was taken from a human donor with alopecia areata. This chain uses TRBV29-1 with TRBJ2-3; weak D call: TRBD1 (5 bases). Sequencing used CD4+ T cells sorted from blood. The CDR3 DNA is TGCAGCGTTGTGCAGGACACCACAGATACGCAGTATTTT. This encodes CSVVQDTTDTQYF.